This T cell receptor beta chain derives from a study of T cells in Graves' hyperthyroidism and ophthalmopathy. General study points: Most thyroid clonotypes that were expanded above 0.001 also turned up in blood.

Regions amplified from RNA transcripts were the TCR beta CDR3 regions. The HTBI primer set drove a first-round RT-PCR of the TCR CDR3. TCRdb independently ran MiXCR on the multiplex PCR reads; one entry per CDR3 protein. This table holds hundreds of thousands of distinct CDR3 sequences, roughly 15% found once. Regarding this clonotype: Its antigen is currently unknown.

Germline CDR1 and CDR2: SQVTM and ANQGSEA. This CDR3 has 10 amino acids. The germline V and J ends were trimmed by 5 bases and 6 bases, with 7 bases remaining between them. The genes are TRBV29-1 and TRBJ1-2, with a weak D call TRBD1 (5 bases). Sequencing used blood. The TCR comes from a woman between 25 and 40 years old with Graves' hyperthyroidism. CDR3 DNA sequence: TGCAGCGTTCAGGGAAATGGCTACACCTTC. It is translated as CSVQGNGYTF.